These T cell receptor beta chains were read from a single sample in a study of blood T cell repertoires in COVID-19. Only in-frame clones appear in the TCRdb table, and some are missing; sequencing was by immunoSEQ multiplex PCR. The profile shows some 200,000 clones, about four fifths of them singletons. The sequencing input was peripheral blood. These receptor sequences come from a human donor with acute or convalescent COVID-19. The donor label of this sample is uncertain. CDR3s include the opening cysteine and the closing phenylalanine or tryptophan. The order of the fields is V gene, clone size, J gene, D gene, CDR3 DNA, CDR3 protein. A D gene is named only where the DNA matches it firmly. Size tells how often a clone was seen (once, few, many) or the class of an expanded clone, and some rows leave it out.

v_gene: TRBV3-1/TRBV3-2; abundance: NA; j_gene: TRBJ2-1; d_gene: NA; CDR3nt: TGTGCCAGCAGCCAGGCAGGGGCCTACAATGAGCAGTTCTTC; CDR3aa: CASSQAGAYNEQFF
v_gene: TRBV27; abundance: NA; j_gene: TRBJ1-6; d_gene: NA; CDR3nt: TGTGCCAGCAGCTGGACAGCCACTAATTCACCCCTCCACTTT; CDR3aa: CASSWTATNSPLHF
v_gene: TRBV30; abundance: NA; j_gene: TRBJ2-4; d_gene: TRBD2; CDR3nt: TGTGCCTGGAGTGGGGGACTAGCGGGAGGACTTCAGTACTTC; CDR3aa: CAWSGGLAGGLQYF
v_gene: TRBV11-2; abundance: once; j_gene: TRBJ2-2; d_gene: NA; CDR3nt: TGTGCCAGCAGCTTAGGAGCAGGGGACCATTCGAACACCGGGGAGCTGTTTTTT; CDR3aa: CASSLGAGDHSNTGELFF
v_gene: TRBV3-1/TRBV3-2; abundance: NA; j_gene: TRBJ2-7; d_gene: NA; CDR3nt: TGTGCCAGCAGCCAAGGTGACTGGTCCTACGAGCAGTACTTC; CDR3aa: CASSQGDWSYEQYF
v_gene: TRBV9; abundance: once; j_gene: TRBJ2-7; d_gene: TRBD2; CDR3nt: TGTGCCAGCAGCGTAGGGCTAGCGGGAGAGCAGTACTTC; CDR3aa: CASSVGLAGEQYF
v_gene: TRBV5-1; abundance: NA; j_gene: TRBJ2-5; d_gene: NA; CDR3nt: TGCGCCAGCAGCTTGATGGGGGGGGGCCTGTACCAAGAGACCCAGTACTTC; CDR3aa: CASSLMGGGLYQETQYF
v_gene: TRBV4-1; abundance: NA; j_gene: TRBJ2-3; d_gene: TRBD1; CDR3nt: TGCGCCAGCAGCCAAGATAGGACAGGGGACACAGATACGCAGTATTTT; CDR3aa: CASSQDRTGDTDTQYF
v_gene: TRBV6-1; abundance: NA; j_gene: TRBJ2-7; d_gene: TRBD1; CDR3nt: TGTGCCAGCAGTGATCCCGGGACAGTAATCGGGCAGTACTTC; CDR3aa: CASSDPGTVIGQYF
v_gene: TRBV4-2; abundance: NA; j_gene: TRBJ2-7; d_gene: NA; CDR3nt: TGTGCCAGCAGCCAACGGGGGTACGAGCAGTACTTC; CDR3aa: CASSQRGYEQYF
v_gene: TRBV10-3; abundance: NA; j_gene: TRBJ2-3; d_gene: NA; CDR3nt: TGTGCCATCAGTGAAAACAGGAAATTCACAGATACGCAGTATTTT; CDR3aa: CAISENRKFTDTQYF
v_gene: TRBV2; abundance: NA; j_gene: TRBJ2-3; d_gene: NA; CDR3nt: TGTGCCAGGGAGCCGGGGGATACGCAGTATTTT; CDR3aa: CAREPGDTQYF
v_gene: TRBV5-1; abundance: NA; j_gene: TRBJ1-6; d_gene: NA; CDR3nt: TGCGCCAGCAGATCTAATTCTGGAGCGGGGATGAATTCACCCCTCCACTTT; CDR3aa: CASRSNSGAGMNSPLHF
v_gene: TRBV27; abundance: NA; j_gene: TRBJ2-6; d_gene: NA; CDR3nt: TGTGCCAGCAGTACCGTTTTTTTCGGGGGCTCTGGGGCCAACGTCCTGACTTTC; CDR3aa: CASSTVFFGGSGANVLTF
v_gene: TRBV20-1; abundance: NA; j_gene: TRBJ2-1; d_gene: TRBD2; CDR3nt: TGCAGTGCTAGTCCTCATCATAGCGGGAGAAGGAATGAGCAGTTCTTC; CDR3aa: CSASPHHSGRRNEQFF
v_gene: TRBV18; abundance: NA; j_gene: TRBJ1-1; d_gene: NA; CDR3nt: TGTGCCAGCTCACCATACGTCGGAGGGTCTGAAGCTTTCTTT; CDR3aa: CASSPYVGGSEAFF
v_gene: TRBV29-1; abundance: NA; j_gene: TRBJ1-5; d_gene: NA; CDR3nt: TGCAGCGTTGTCCCAGGGCCCCCGGATCAGCCCCAGCATTTT; CDR3aa: CSVVPGPPDQPQHF
v_gene: TRBV5-4; abundance: few; j_gene: TRBJ2-3; d_gene: TRBD2; CDR3nt: TGTGCCAGCAGCCCGGCTGGCGGGAGGCTGGCAGATACGCAGTATTTT; CDR3aa: CASSPAGGRLADTQYF
v_gene: TRBV7-2; abundance: NA; j_gene: TRBJ2-5; d_gene: TRBD2; CDR3nt: TGTGCCAGCAGCTCGGGACTAGCGGATAAGACCCAGTACTTC; CDR3aa: CASSSGLADKTQYF
v_gene: TRBV3-1/TRBV3-2; abundance: NA; j_gene: TRBJ1-2; d_gene: NA; CDR3nt: TGTGCCAGCAGCCCCGGGACTGGCCCACGCGGCTACACCTTC; CDR3aa: CASSPGTGPRGYTF
v_gene: TRBV19; abundance: NA; j_gene: TRBJ1-2; d_gene: NA; CDR3nt: TGTGCCAGTAGTATAGAAGGCAAGGGGAACTATGGCTACACCTTC; CDR3aa: CASSIEGKGNYGYTF
v_gene: TRBV4-1; abundance: NA; j_gene: TRBJ2-1; d_gene: NA; CDR3nt: TGCGCCAGCAGCCAAGATCGAGGGGACTCCTACTACAATGAGCAGTTCTTC; CDR3aa: CASSQDRGDSYYNEQFF
v_gene: TRBV11-3; abundance: NA; j_gene: TRBJ1-2; d_gene: NA; CDR3nt: TGTGCCAGCAGCCCCAGGGGAGGGGGCTACACCTTC; CDR3aa: CASSPRGGGYTF
v_gene: TRBV6-5; abundance: NA; j_gene: TRBJ1-2; d_gene: NA; CDR3nt: TGTGCCAGCGATAGGGAAGAGGGATTTGGCTATGGCTACACCTTC; CDR3aa: CASDREEGFGYGYTF
v_gene: TRBV7-8; abundance: once; j_gene: TRBJ1-1; d_gene: TRBD1; CDR3nt: TGTGCCAGCAGCCCTACAGGGGAGCTAGGGGCTTTCTTT; CDR3aa: CASSPTGELGAFF
v_gene: TRBV30; abundance: NA; j_gene: TRBJ2-5; d_gene: TRBD1; CDR3nt: TGTGCCTGGAGTGCCCGGGACAGCCGCTTCCAAGAGACCCAGTACTTC; CDR3aa: CAWSARDSRFQETQYF
v_gene: TRBV30; abundance: few; j_gene: TRBJ1-4; d_gene: TRBD1; CDR3nt: TGTGCCTGGAGTTCCAGAGGGACAGGGGTAGCTAATGAAAAACTGTTTTTT; CDR3aa: CAWSSRGTGVANEKLFF
v_gene: TRBV25-1; abundance: NA; j_gene: TRBJ2-1; d_gene: TRBD1; CDR3nt: TGTGCCAGCAGTGAATCCGGGACAGGGCGCAATGAGCAGTTCTTC; CDR3aa: CASSESGTGRNEQFF
v_gene: TRBV5-1; abundance: NA; j_gene: TRBJ2-1; d_gene: TRBD2; CDR3nt: TGCGCCAGCAGCTTGGGTGGTAGCGGGAGTGTCAATGAGCAGTTCTTC; CDR3aa: CASSLGGSGSVNEQFF
v_gene: TRBV2; abundance: few; j_gene: TRBJ2-3; d_gene: NA; CDR3nt: TGTGCCAGCAGTGAGGGCAGGGAAGTCACAGATACGCAGTATTTT; CDR3aa: CASSEGREVTDTQYF
v_gene: TRBV7-9; abundance: NA; j_gene: TRBJ1-1; d_gene: TRBD1; CDR3nt: TGTGCCAGCAGCTCACTGACAGGGGTCGACACTGAAGCTTTCTTT; CDR3aa: CASSSLTGVDTEAFF
v_gene: TRBV18; abundance: NA; j_gene: TRBJ2-1; d_gene: NA; CDR3nt: TGTGCCAGCTCACCTCAGACGGAGAATGAGCAGTTCTTC; CDR3aa: CASSPQTENEQFF
v_gene: TRBV9; abundance: NA; j_gene: TRBJ2-1; d_gene: NA; CDR3nt: TGTGCCAGCAGTTCACACCACTCCACAGGGCCCAATGAGCAGTTCTTC; CDR3aa: CASSSHHSTGPNEQFF
v_gene: TRBV2; abundance: NA; j_gene: TRBJ2-2; d_gene: NA; CDR3nt: TGTGCCAGCAGGGGGGCAGTTTCCACCGGGGAGCTGTTTTTT; CDR3aa: CASRGAVSTGELFF
v_gene: TRBV14; abundance: NA; j_gene: TRBJ2-1; d_gene: NA; CDR3nt: TGTGCCAGCAGCCAAGAATCTAGTCGCAATGAGCAGTTCTTC; CDR3aa: CASSQESSRNEQFF
v_gene: TRBV3-1/TRBV3-2; abundance: NA; j_gene: TRBJ1-1; d_gene: NA; CDR3nt: TGTGCCAGCAGTTCTGACAGCTCTCTCGAAGCTTTCTTT; CDR3aa: CASSSDSSLEAFF
v_gene: TRBV19; abundance: NA; j_gene: TRBJ1-2; d_gene: NA; CDR3nt: TGTGCCAGTAGTATAGTGGGGGGAAGGGCGCATGGCTACACCTTC; CDR3aa: CASSIVGGRAHGYTF
v_gene: TRBV7-3; abundance: few; j_gene: TRBJ1-3; d_gene: NA; CDR3nt: TGTGCCAGCAGCTTAAACAATGGAAACACCATATATTTT; CDR3aa: CASSLNNGNTIYF
v_gene: TRBV9; abundance: once; j_gene: TRBJ1-2; d_gene: TRBD1; CDR3nt: TGTGCCAGCAGCGACCGGGACAGAGCGATCGTGGGGTATGGCTACACCTTC; CDR3aa: CASSDRDRAIVGYGYTF
v_gene: TRBV11-2; abundance: NA; j_gene: TRBJ1-1; d_gene: NA; CDR3nt: TGTGCCAGCAGCTCCTCAGGGGCGCGGAACACTGAAGCTTTCTTT; CDR3aa: CASSSSGARNTEAFF
v_gene: TRBV6-5; abundance: NA; j_gene: TRBJ2-7; d_gene: NA; CDR3nt: TGTGCCAGCAGTTACAGCCACTCCTACGAGCAGTACTTC; CDR3aa: CASSYSHSYEQYF
v_gene: TRBV7-2; abundance: few; j_gene: TRBJ1-1; d_gene: NA; CDR3nt: TGTGCCAGCAGCTTAGGGTGGGCTCTGAACACTGAAGCTTTCTTT; CDR3aa: CASSLGWALNTEAFF
v_gene: TRBV19; abundance: NA; j_gene: TRBJ1-4; d_gene: NA; CDR3nt: TGTGCCAGTAGTCCGCAACAGGCAACTAATGAAAAACTGTTTTTT; CDR3aa: CASSPQQATNEKLFF
v_gene: TRBV2; abundance: NA; j_gene: TRBJ1-2; d_gene: TRBD1; CDR3nt: TGTGCCAGCACCCAAGGACAGGGGATCGTTGGCTACACCTTC; CDR3aa: CASTQGQGIVGYTF
v_gene: TRBV6-1; abundance: NA; j_gene: TRBJ2-3; d_gene: NA; CDR3nt: TGTGCCAGCAGTGAAGTAGGCGGTTCCACAGATACGCAGTATTTT; CDR3aa: CASSEVGGSTDTQYF
v_gene: TRBV28; abundance: NA; j_gene: TRBJ1-5; d_gene: NA; CDR3nt: TGTGCCAGCAGTTTATCAGGGATGGGTCAGCCCCAGCATTTT; CDR3aa: CASSLSGMGQPQHF
v_gene: TRBV7-9; abundance: once; j_gene: TRBJ2-7; d_gene: TRBD1; CDR3nt: TGTGCCAGCAGCCCGGGACAGGGGGGCTACGAGCAGTACTTC; CDR3aa: CASSPGQGGYEQYF
v_gene: TRBV11-2; abundance: few; j_gene: TRBJ2-7; d_gene: NA; CDR3nt: TGTGCCAGCAAAAGGGGGTCTTACTTTTACGAGCAGTACTTC; CDR3aa: CASKRGSYFYEQYF
v_gene: TRBV3-1/TRBV3-2; abundance: NA; j_gene: TRBJ1-2; d_gene: TRBD1; CDR3nt: TGTGCCAGCAGCCAGGGCGACAGGGGCTATGGCTACACCTTC; CDR3aa: CASSQGDRGYGYTF
v_gene: TRBV5-1; abundance: once; j_gene: TRBJ2-1; d_gene: TRBD1; CDR3nt: TGCGCCAGCAGCTGGGACAGGAGCTCCTACAATGAGCAGTTCTTC; CDR3aa: CASSWDRSSYNEQFF
v_gene: TRBV11-3; abundance: NA; j_gene: TRBJ1-1; d_gene: NA; CDR3nt: TGTGCCAGCAGCTTGGGCAGGGCCTCCACTGAAGCTTTCTTT; CDR3aa: CASSLGRASTEAFF
v_gene: TRBV7-6; abundance: once; j_gene: TRBJ2-3; d_gene: TRBD2; CDR3nt: TGTGCCAGCAGCTTAAAGTTCGCGGGGGGGATAGATACGCAGTATTTT; CDR3aa: CASSLKFAGGIDTQYF